This T cell receptor beta chain derives from a study of blood T cell repertoires in COVID-19. In the study overall: PBMCs, B-cell-depleted T cells, or T cells provided the cDNA or gDNA that made up the material.

As handled by the study authors: Cell counts per sample came from amplifying reference gene primers. Sequenced by immunoSEQ multiplex PCR; TCRdb stores in-frame clones only, minus some. Clone size and the V and J calls come from that table; the DNA yielded D and trimming. Here the sample spans under 200,000 clones, roughly nine tenths being singletons. Trimming removed 4 bases from V and 9 bases from J; junction bases left unmatched: 4. The CDR3 is 14 amino acids. Germline loops: CDR1 SGHAT, CDR2 FQNNGV. The V and J genes are TRBV11-2 and TRBJ1-6; 9 bases align to TRBD1. Sequenced sample: peripheral blood. The clonotype originates from a woman between 55 and 75 years old with COVID-19, enrolled during active disease. The CDR3 DNA follows: TGTGCCAGCAGCTCCACAGGGGGCTCTTCACCCCTCCACTTT. Translating gives CASSSTGGSSPLHF.